This record looks at one T cell receptor (beta chain) sequence and its context. Its cognate antigen is unknown. The sample originates from a study of cytomegalovirus exposure and HLA in healthy donors. General study results and limits: A prior analysis recorded that most TCR beta V segments were productive about 90% or about 30% of the time. In a later analysis, parvovirus B19, influenza, CMV and Epstein-Barr virus appeared linked to several top co-occurrence clusters.

Germline V gene lookup returns CDR1 SGHVS and CDR2 FNYEAQ. This CDR3 comprises 12 residues. Trimming took 3 bases from V and 6 from J, leaving 9 bases between them. Primers for the PCR totalled 60 Vbeta and 13 Jbeta. In the original processing: Counted up in a later analysis, unique TCR beta chains came to some 80 million, with around 9.9 million shared. Generated by immunoSEQ multiplex PCR, the TCRdb table keeps only in-frame clones and is missing some. V and J calls and clone size follow that table, whereas D and trimming were derived from the DNA. Seen here are tens of thousands of clones, 79% observed once, and the top ten hold roughly 3.8%.

The sample consisted of PBMCs. The chain employs TRBV7-6 and TRBJ2-7, with D maybe TRBD2 (7 bases). The sequence was obtained from a woman between 35 and 50 years old in good health and CMV-seronegative. CDR3 region: CASSFRGAEQYF. In nucleotides, the CDR3 is TGTGCCAGCAGCTTTCGGGGGGCCGAGCAGTACTTC.